There are a few counts of the clone carrying this T cell receptor beta chain. This sample was taken from a study of blood T cell repertoires in COVID-19. Study context: Acute and convalescent COVID-19 samples came from the United States, Italy and Spain. T cells, B-cell-depleted T cells, or PBMCs provided the cDNA or gDNA that served as material.

This CDR3 region has 15 residues. J lost 12 bases, V lost 5 bases, and 16 bases had no gene match. Germline CDR1 reads MNHNY; CDR2 reads SVGAGI (reference sequence). Assay: immunoSEQ multiplex PCR; the TCRdb copy retains only in-frame clones and omits some. The sample has approximately 140,000 clones; around 81% are singletons. The material sequenced was peripheral blood. This receptor was identified in a woman in her thirties or forties with active or convalescent COVID-19. The chain employs TRBV6-6 and TRBJ2-7; TRBD2 matches at 10 bases. In DNA form, the CDR3 reads TGTGCCAGCAGTCCCCACTCCGGACTAGCGGCAAGCTGGTACTTC. Residues: CASSPHSGLAASWYF.